These T cell receptor beta chains were read from a single sample in a study of T cell repertoires in cytomegalovirus infection. Antigens of these TCRs are unknown. TCRdb fed the reads into MiXCR, producing one record per CDR3 protein. The sample records around 900,000 distinct CDR3 sequences, 31% being singletons. The specimen was cultured CD8+ T cells from PBMCs, collected from culture after CMV antigen stimulation. These receptors were obtained from a human donor in good health (CMV status not recorded). Some clones in this sample may be carry-over from other donors' samples. Both conserved end residues are part of each CDR3. D genes are given only for firm matches. A row's size may be missing; if present it is once, few, many or a size class.

CDR3nt: TGTGCCAGCAGCTTAAGAGCGGGGGCCCACTCCTACAATGAGCAGTTCTTC
CDR3aa: CASSLRAGAHSYNEQFF
len: 17
abundance: few
j_gene: TRBJ2-1
v_gene: TRBV7-9
d_gene: TRBD2

CDR3nt: TGTGCCAGTAGTATCTCCGGTTGGGGGGCCACTGAAGCTTTCTTT
CDR3aa: CASSISGWGATEAFF
len: 15
abundance: -
j_gene: TRBJ1-1
v_gene: TRBV19
d_gene: -

CDR3nt: TGTGCCATCAGGACCGACGGGGGGTTAGCCGGGGAGCTGTTTTTT
CDR3aa: CAIRTDGGLAGELFF
len: 15
abundance: -
j_gene: TRBJ2-2
v_gene: TRBV10-3
d_gene: TRBD2

CDR3nt: TGTGCCAGCAGTTTGCACGCCCCGGGCAGGGGAGATGGCTACACCTTC
CDR3aa: CASSLHAPGRGDGYTF
len: 16
abundance: -
j_gene: TRBJ1-2
v_gene: TRBV28
d_gene: -

CDR3nt: TGTGCCAGCAGCCCCCTTTCATCCAGCTCCTACAATGAGCAGTTCTTC
CDR3aa: CASSPLSSSSYNEQFF
len: 16
abundance: -
j_gene: TRBJ2-1
v_gene: TRBV7-6
d_gene: -

CDR3nt: TGTGCCAGCAGCTTGGAGGCACCCCGGGGGAACTATGGCTACACCTTC
CDR3aa: CASSLEAPRGNYGYTF
len: 16
abundance: few
j_gene: TRBJ1-2
v_gene: TRBV5-3
d_gene: -

CDR3nt: TGTGCCAGCAGCTTAGCGGGGCTGGGTGAAAAACTGTTTTTT
CDR3aa: CASSLAGLGEKLFF
len: 14
abundance: few
j_gene: TRBJ1-4
v_gene: TRBV7-9
d_gene: -

CDR3nt: TGTGCCAGTAGTAAGGCTCACCTCGACACCGGCTACACCTTC
CDR3aa: CASSKAHLDTGYTF
len: 14
abundance: -
j_gene: TRBJ1-2
v_gene: TRBV19
d_gene: -

CDR3nt: TGTGCCACCAGTGACCCCGACAGGGGTAGGACCGGGGAGCTGTTTTTT
CDR3aa: CATSDPDRGRTGELFF
len: 16
abundance: many
j_gene: TRBJ2-2
v_gene: TRBV24-1
d_gene: TRBD1

CDR3nt: TGTGCCAGCAGTATAGGCGGCCGAGAGACCCAGTACTTC
CDR3aa: CASSIGGRETQYF
len: 13
abundance: few
j_gene: TRBJ2-5
v_gene: TRBV6-6
d_gene: -

CDR3nt: TGTGCCAGCAGCATGGGGGCTAGGGTCCCTTCGTTTTTT
CDR3aa: CASSMGARVPSFF
len: 13
abundance: -
j_gene: TRBJ1-4
v_gene: TRBV7-9
d_gene: -

CDR3nt: TGTGCCAGCACCCCGGACATCCTCTCTGGAAACACCATATATTTT
CDR3aa: CASTPDILSGNTIYF
len: 15
abundance: many
j_gene: TRBJ1-3
v_gene: TRBV6-5
d_gene: -

CDR3nt: TGTGCCAGTAGCCGGGAGGGACTTAACTATGGCTACACCTTC
CDR3aa: CASSREGLNYGYTF
len: 14
abundance: -
j_gene: TRBJ1-2
v_gene: TRBV19
d_gene: -

CDR3nt: TGTGCCAGCAGCTTATCCAGGGGCATGAACACTGAAGCTTTCTTT
CDR3aa: CASSLSRGMNTEAFF
len: 15
abundance: -
j_gene: TRBJ1-1
v_gene: TRBV7-9
d_gene: -

CDR3nt: TGCGCCAGCAGCCATTACGGGACTGTGAGCTCCTACGAGCAGTACTTC
CDR3aa: CASSHYGTVSSYEQYF
len: 16
abundance: few
j_gene: TRBJ2-7
v_gene: TRBV4-1
d_gene: -

CDR3nt: TGTGCCAGTAGTCCCTCTCGGGGGCCTGAGCAAGCTTTCTTT
CDR3aa: CASSPSRGPEQAFF
len: 14
abundance: once
j_gene: TRBJ1-1
v_gene: TRBV19
d_gene: -

CDR3nt: TGCGCCAGCAGTGAGTCGCTGGTGGCAGGAGAAGCTTTCTTT
CDR3aa: CASSESLVAGEAFF
len: 14
abundance: -
j_gene: TRBJ1-1
v_gene: TRBV10-2
d_gene: -

CDR3nt: TGTGCCAGCAGCACAACCTGGGCGGATAACTATGGCTACACCTTC
CDR3aa: CASSTTWADNYGYTF
len: 15
abundance: -
j_gene: TRBJ1-2
v_gene: TRBV11-2
d_gene: -

CDR3nt: TGTGCCAGCAGTTACTCGTGGGTGGCTGAGTGGGATACGCAGTATTTT
CDR3aa: CASSYSWVAEWDTQYF
len: 16
abundance: -
j_gene: TRBJ2-3
v_gene: TRBV6-6
d_gene: -

CDR3nt: TGTGCCAGCAGCGTAGTTGTTTGGGAGGGGCCCGATCCGAACACCGGGGAGCTGTTTTTT
CDR3aa: CASSVVVWEGPDPNTGELFF
len: 20
abundance: -
j_gene: TRBJ2-2
v_gene: TRBV9
d_gene: TRBD2

CDR3nt: TGTGCCAGCAGCGATGACAGAAGCTCCTACGAGCAGTACTTC
CDR3aa: CASSDDRSSYEQYF
len: 14
abundance: few
j_gene: TRBJ2-7
v_gene: TRBV7-9
d_gene: -

CDR3nt: TGTGCCAGCAGGTCACAGGGATCCGGGGAGCTGTTTTTT
CDR3aa: CASRSQGSGELFF
len: 13
abundance: -
j_gene: TRBJ2-2
v_gene: TRBV25-1
d_gene: -

CDR3nt: TGTGCCAGCAGTTATGGGAACGGTGGCTACACCTTC
CDR3aa: CASSYGNGGYTF
len: 12
abundance: once
j_gene: TRBJ1-2
v_gene: TRBV27
d_gene: -

CDR3nt: TGTGCCAGCAGCTCTCCCAGGGGGGGCCCTGGAAACACCATATATTTT
CDR3aa: CASSSPRGGPGNTIYF
len: 16
abundance: -
j_gene: TRBJ1-3
v_gene: TRBV7-9
d_gene: TRBD1

CDR3nt: TGCGCCAGCAGCCAAGATCTCAGCGGAGGCTACACCTTC
CDR3aa: CASSQDLSGGYTF
len: 13
abundance: -
j_gene: TRBJ1-2
v_gene: TRBV4-1
d_gene: -

CDR3nt: TGTGCCACCAGACCGGGACTAGCGGGGGGAGATACGCAGTATTTT
CDR3aa: CATRPGLAGGDTQYF
len: 15
abundance: -
j_gene: TRBJ2-3
v_gene: TRBV24-1
d_gene: TRBD2

CDR3nt: TGTGCCAGCAGCTTAGGGTTCCCGGTTTTGGGGACAGGGGTTGACGGCGGCTACACCTTC
CDR3aa: CASSLGFPVLGTGVDGGYTF
len: 20
abundance: few
j_gene: TRBJ1-2
v_gene: TRBV11-2
d_gene: TRBD1

CDR3nt: TGTGTCAGCAGCTGGACTCGGTCTGAAGCTTTCTTT
CDR3aa: CVSSWTRSEAFF
len: 12
abundance: -
j_gene: TRBJ1-1
v_gene: TRBV5-6
d_gene: -

CDR3nt: TGTGCCAGCAACTTCCCGGTAGTCACGGACAGGGATTCAGGGGCCAACGTCCTGACTTTC
CDR3aa: CASNFPVVTDRDSGANVLTF
len: 20
abundance: -
j_gene: TRBJ2-6
v_gene: TRBV7-4
d_gene: TRBD1

CDR3nt: TGCGCCAGCAGCCAAGCCGACATGAACAATGAGCAGTTCTTC
CDR3aa: CASSQADMNNEQFF
len: 14
abundance: few
j_gene: TRBJ2-1
v_gene: TRBV4-1
d_gene: -

CDR3nt: TGTGCCAGCAGCCCAAACACAGGGGCTGGGCAGTACTTC
CDR3aa: CASSPNTGAGQYF
len: 13
abundance: -
j_gene: TRBJ2-7
v_gene: TRBV7-9
d_gene: TRBD1

CDR3nt: TGTGCCATCAGAACCGCTGTAAATGAGCAGTTCTTC
CDR3aa: CAIRTAVNEQFF
len: 12
abundance: few
j_gene: TRBJ2-1
v_gene: TRBV10-3
d_gene: -

CDR3nt: TGCGCCAGCAGCCAAGATCCCGAAGGTAGGGATGGCTACACCTTC
CDR3aa: CASSQDPEGRDGYTF
len: 15
abundance: -
j_gene: TRBJ1-2
v_gene: TRBV4-1
d_gene: -

CDR3nt: TGTGCCAGCAGCCGACCCCGGGTCGGACTAAACTATGGCTACACCTTC
CDR3aa: CASSRPRVGLNYGYTF
len: 16
abundance: many
j_gene: TRBJ1-2
v_gene: TRBV7-8
d_gene: -

CDR3nt: TGTGCCAGCAGCCATAAGGGGGGACAGGATCGTTTGACCCAGTACTTC
CDR3aa: CASSHKGGQDRLTQYF
len: 16
abundance: -
j_gene: TRBJ2-5
v_gene: TRBV7-9
d_gene: TRBD1

CDR3nt: TGCAGTGCTAGAGAGACCTACGAGCAGTACTTC
CDR3aa: CSARETYEQYF
len: 11
abundance: -
j_gene: TRBJ2-7
v_gene: TRBV20-1
d_gene: -

CDR3nt: TGTGCCAGCAGCCAACTTCCGGGACAGAGTGAAGCTTTCTTT
CDR3aa: CASSQLPGQSEAFF
len: 14
abundance: few
j_gene: TRBJ1-1
v_gene: TRBV14
d_gene: TRBD1

CDR3nt: TGCAGTGCAGAAGGGGCCTACGGGGGGCGCATGAGATTGGAGCTGTTTTTT
CDR3aa: CSAEGAYGGRMRLELFF
len: 17
abundance: few
j_gene: TRBJ2-2
v_gene: TRBV20-1
d_gene: -

CDR3nt: TGTGCCAGTAGTATAGCCACGGCGGGTGGCTACACCTTC
CDR3aa: CASSIATAGGYTF
len: 13
abundance: -
j_gene: TRBJ1-2
v_gene: TRBV19
d_gene: -

CDR3nt: TGTGCCATCGGTAAGGGGACAGGGTTTACGGGCTCCTACAATGAGCAGTTCTTC
CDR3aa: CAIGKGTGFTGSYNEQFF
len: 18
abundance: -
j_gene: TRBJ2-1
v_gene: TRBV15
d_gene: TRBD1

CDR3nt: TGTGCCAGCGTGGGGGAATCCTATGGCTACACCTTC
CDR3aa: CASVGESYGYTF
len: 12
abundance: -
j_gene: TRBJ1-2
v_gene: TRBV7-9
d_gene: -

CDR3nt: TGTGCCAGCACCCGCGGGTCGTCGAACACCGGGGAGCTGTTTTTT
CDR3aa: CASTRGSSNTGELFF
len: 15
abundance: -
j_gene: TRBJ2-2
v_gene: TRBV6-1
d_gene: -

CDR3nt: TGTGCCAGCAGTCCCCTCCGGGACCCATCTGAGCAGTTCTTC
CDR3aa: CASSPLRDPSEQFF
len: 14
abundance: -
j_gene: TRBJ2-1
v_gene: TRBV27
d_gene: -

CDR3nt: TGTGCCAGCAGCCAAGATCGGACAAGGAGACAAGAGACCCAGTACTTC
CDR3aa: CASSQDRTRRQETQYF
len: 16
abundance: -
j_gene: TRBJ2-5
v_gene: TRBV4-2
d_gene: -

CDR3nt: TGTGCCAGTAGTATAGAGGTAGTAGCGGGGGGCTCCTACAATGAGCAGTTCTTC
CDR3aa: CASSIEVVAGGSYNEQFF
len: 18
abundance: few
j_gene: TRBJ2-1
v_gene: TRBV19
d_gene: TRBD2

CDR3nt: TGTGCCAGCAGCCCCCCGGGACTAGAGGGGAACATTCAGTACTTC
CDR3aa: CASSPPGLEGNIQYF
len: 15
abundance: few
j_gene: TRBJ2-4
v_gene: TRBV27
d_gene: TRBD2

CDR3nt: TGTGCCAGCACGAGGGCTCTGAACACTGAAGCTTTCTTT
CDR3aa: CASTRALNTEAFF
len: 13
abundance: -
j_gene: TRBJ1-1
v_gene: TRBV6-1
d_gene: -

CDR3nt: TGTGCCAGCGGACAGGGGACAATAACCGGGGAGCTGTTTTTT
CDR3aa: CASGQGTITGELFF
len: 14
abundance: -
j_gene: TRBJ2-2
v_gene: TRBV14
d_gene: TRBD1

CDR3nt: TGTGCCATCAGTGAGCCGCGTAGTGGGGAGGAGTACACCGGGGAGCTGTTTTTT
CDR3aa: CAISEPRSGEEYTGELFF
len: 18
abundance: -
j_gene: TRBJ2-2
v_gene: TRBV10-3
d_gene: -

CDR3nt: TGTGCCAGCAGCGGAGGGTTTATGAGCTCTGGGGCCAACGTCCTGACTTTC
CDR3aa: CASSGGFMSSGANVLTF
len: 17
abundance: -
j_gene: TRBJ2-6
v_gene: TRBV9
d_gene: -

CDR3nt: TGTGCCAGCAGTCCCAACAGGGATGACGAGCAGTACTTC
CDR3aa: CASSPNRDDEQYF
len: 13
abundance: few
j_gene: TRBJ2-7
v_gene: TRBV7-9
d_gene: -

CDR3nt: TGTGCCAGCAGTTTTATCGGACTCGCCACAGATACGCAGTATTTT
CDR3aa: CASSFIGLATDTQYF
len: 15
abundance: -
j_gene: TRBJ2-3
v_gene: TRBV12-3/TRBV12-4
d_gene: -

CDR3nt: TGTGCCAGCAGCCCAACCGGGACAGACTGGCTGTACACCGGGGAGCTGTTTTTT
CDR3aa: CASSPTGTDWLYTGELFF
len: 18
abundance: -
j_gene: TRBJ2-2
v_gene: TRBV14
d_gene: TRBD1

CDR3nt: TGTGCCAGCAGCGTCATTGGTGGGACTGAAGCTTTCTTT
CDR3aa: CASSVIGGTEAFF
len: 13
abundance: once
j_gene: TRBJ1-1
v_gene: TRBV9
d_gene: -

CDR3nt: TGTGCCAGCAGCTCCGGGACAGGTCTTGGGAATCAGCCCCAGCATTTT
CDR3aa: CASSSGTGLGNQPQHF
len: 16
abundance: -
j_gene: TRBJ1-5
v_gene: TRBV6-6
d_gene: TRBD1

CDR3nt: TGTGCCAGCAAAGTGGCGGGGGGGCCGCTAGTGACCCAGTACTTC
CDR3aa: CASKVAGGPLVTQYF
len: 15
abundance: -
j_gene: TRBJ2-5
v_gene: TRBV28
d_gene: TRBD2